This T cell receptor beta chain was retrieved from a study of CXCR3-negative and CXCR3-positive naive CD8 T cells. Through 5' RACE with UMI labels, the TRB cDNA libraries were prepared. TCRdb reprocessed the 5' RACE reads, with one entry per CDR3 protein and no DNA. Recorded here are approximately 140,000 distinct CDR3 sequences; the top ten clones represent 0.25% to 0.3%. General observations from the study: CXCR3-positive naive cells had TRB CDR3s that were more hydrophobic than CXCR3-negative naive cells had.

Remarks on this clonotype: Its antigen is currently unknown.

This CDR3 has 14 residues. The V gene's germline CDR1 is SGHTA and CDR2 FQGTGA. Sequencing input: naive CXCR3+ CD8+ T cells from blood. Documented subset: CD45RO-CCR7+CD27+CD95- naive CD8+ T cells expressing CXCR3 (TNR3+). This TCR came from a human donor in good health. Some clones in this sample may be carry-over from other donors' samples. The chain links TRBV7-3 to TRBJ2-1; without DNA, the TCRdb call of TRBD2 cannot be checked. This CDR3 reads CASSPGLADNEQFF.